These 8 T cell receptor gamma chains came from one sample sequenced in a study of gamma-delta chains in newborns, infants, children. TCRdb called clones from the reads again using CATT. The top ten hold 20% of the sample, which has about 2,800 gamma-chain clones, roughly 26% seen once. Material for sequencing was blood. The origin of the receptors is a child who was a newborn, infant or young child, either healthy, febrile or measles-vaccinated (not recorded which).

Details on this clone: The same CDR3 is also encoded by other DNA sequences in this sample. CDR3: CALWEGPNYYKKLF. Written as DNA, the CDR3 is TGTGCCTTGTGGGAGGGACCGAATTATTATAAGAAACTCTTT. The V and J genes are TRGV9 and TRGJ1 or TRGJ2. CDR1 GITISATS and CDR2 ISYDGTV come from the germline V gene (reference sequence). This CDR3 has 14 amino acids. Trimming removed 2 bases from V and 0 bases from J; junction bases left unmatched: 4.

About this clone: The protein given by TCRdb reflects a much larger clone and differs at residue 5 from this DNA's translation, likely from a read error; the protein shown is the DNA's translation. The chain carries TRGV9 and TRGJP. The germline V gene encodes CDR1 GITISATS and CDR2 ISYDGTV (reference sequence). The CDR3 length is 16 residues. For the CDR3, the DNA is TGTGCCTTGTGGGGGGTGCAACCGGTGGGCAAAAAAATCAAGGTATTT. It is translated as CALWGVQPVGKKIKVF.

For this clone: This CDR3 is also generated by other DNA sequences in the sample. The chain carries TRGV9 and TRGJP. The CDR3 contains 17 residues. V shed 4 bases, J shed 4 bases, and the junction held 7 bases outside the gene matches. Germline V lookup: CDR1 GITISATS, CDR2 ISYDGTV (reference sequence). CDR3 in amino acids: CALWEAHQELGKKIKVF. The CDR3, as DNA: TGTGCCTTGTGGGAAGCCCATCAAGAGTTGGGCAAAAAAATCAAGGTATTT.

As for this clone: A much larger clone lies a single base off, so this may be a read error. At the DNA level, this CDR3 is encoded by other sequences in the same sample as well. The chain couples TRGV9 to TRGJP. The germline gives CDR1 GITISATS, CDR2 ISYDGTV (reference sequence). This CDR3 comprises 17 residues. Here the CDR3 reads CALWEEHEELGKKIKVF. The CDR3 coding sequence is TGCGCCTTGTGGGAGGAACATGAAGAGTTGGGCAAAAAAATCAAGGTATTT.

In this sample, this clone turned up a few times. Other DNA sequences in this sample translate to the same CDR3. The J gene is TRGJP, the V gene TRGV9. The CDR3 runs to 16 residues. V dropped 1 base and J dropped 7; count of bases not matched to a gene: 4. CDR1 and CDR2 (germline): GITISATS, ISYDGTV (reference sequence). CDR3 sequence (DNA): TGTGCCTTGTGGGAGGTATTGGAGTTGGGCAAAAAAATCAAGGTATTT. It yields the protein CALWEVLELGKKIKVF.

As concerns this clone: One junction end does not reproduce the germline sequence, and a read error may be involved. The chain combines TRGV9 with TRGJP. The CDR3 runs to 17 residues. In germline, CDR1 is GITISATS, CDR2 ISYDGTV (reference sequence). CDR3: CALWEVSGESGEKIKVF. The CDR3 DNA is TGTGCCTTGTGGGAGGTGTCTGGAGAGTCGGGCGAAAAAATCAAGGTATTT.

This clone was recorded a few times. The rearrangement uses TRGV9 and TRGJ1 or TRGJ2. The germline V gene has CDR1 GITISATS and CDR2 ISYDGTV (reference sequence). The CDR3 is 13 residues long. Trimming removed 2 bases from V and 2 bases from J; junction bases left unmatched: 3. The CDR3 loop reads CALWEGDYYKKLF. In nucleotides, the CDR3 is TGTGCCTTGTGGGAGGGGGATTATTATAAGAAACTCTTT.

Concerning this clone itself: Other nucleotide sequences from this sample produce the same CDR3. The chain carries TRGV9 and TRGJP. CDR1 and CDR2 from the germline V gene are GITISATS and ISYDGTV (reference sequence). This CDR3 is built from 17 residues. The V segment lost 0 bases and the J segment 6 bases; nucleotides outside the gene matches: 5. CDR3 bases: TGTGCCTTGTGGGAGGTGTCCCCAGAGTTGGGCAAAAAAATCAAGGTATTT. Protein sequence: CALWEVSPELGKKIKVF.